The 27 T cell receptor beta chains given below trace back to one sample, sequenced in a study of control samples from healthy donors and cancer patients. Sequencing used immunoSEQ multiplex PCR; TCRdb keeps in-frame clones, though not all of them. The sample shows about 150,000 clones, about 94% of them seen only once. Specimen: blood. Source of these receptors: a man in his forties in good health.

This chain links TRBV12-3 or TRBV12-4 with TRBJ1-1; no firm D call. V was cut by 3 bases and J by 3 bases, with 8 bases left in between. The CDR3 covers 13 residues. The CDR3 spells CASSLDQYTEAFF. Here the CDR3 DNA reads TGTGCCAGCAGTTTGGACCAGTACACTGAAGCTTTCTTT.

CDR3 protein: CASSLDWTAGNTIYF. DNA of the CDR3: TGCGCCAGCAGCTTGGACTGGACAGCTGGAAACACCATATATTTT. The chain joins TRBV5-1 to TRBJ1-3; D is possibly TRBD1 (6 bases). Germline V CDR1 and CDR2: SGHRS, YFSETQ. CDR3 length equals 15 residues. The V and J ends lost 0 bases and 2 bases respectively, with 9 bases between them.

The rearrangement joins TRBV24-1 to TRBJ2-2; D is unclear. CDR1 and CDR2 (germline): KGHDR, SFDVKD. Trimming removed 3 bases from V and 9 bases from J, with 16 bases in between. CDR3 size: 15 residues. For the CDR3, the DNA is TGTGCCACCAGTGATCCGAAAACGTCTCTGCGGGAGCTGTTTTTT. Translated: CATSDPKTSLRELFF.

The chain joins TRBV10-2 to TRBJ2-7; either TRBD1 or TRBD2 may fit D (5 bases each). The CDR3 runs to 14 residues. From germline, CDR1 is WSHSY and CDR2 SAAADI. V gave up 10 bases and J gave up 3 bases, with 19 bases separating them. CDR3 coding DNA: TGCGCCACCCGAACGGCCGGGACCTTCTACGAGCAGTACTTC. Translated: CATRTAGTFYEQYF.

V and J are TRBV9 and TRBJ1-5; no reliable D call. Germline V lookup: CDR1 SGDLS, CDR2 YYNGEE. Trimming removed 0 bases at V and 5 bases at J, with 6 bases between. This CDR3 has 13 residues. The CDR3 sequence is CASSVGRHQPQHF. CDR3 nucleotides: TGTGCCAGCAGCGTAGGAAGGCATCAGCCCCAGCATTTT.

The CDR3 spells CASSQLNTGGPYGYTF. The CDR3 coding sequence is TGCGCCAGCAGCCAACTCAATACAGGGGGGCCCTATGGCTACACCTTC. The chain links TRBV4-1 to TRBJ1-2; 8 bases are a match to TRBD1. The CDR3 contains 16 residues. Germline V CDR1 and CDR2: MGHRA, YSYEKL. Germline trimming cut 2 bases from V and 4 bases from J; bases unmatched to any gene: 9.

This clone showed up just a few times. One end of the junction fails to match germline, which may point to a read error. The rearrangement uses TRBV6-6 and TRBJ1-1; no firm D call. This CDR3 is built from 12 residues. Germline-derived CDR1 and CDR2 are MNHNY and SVGAGI (reference sequence). The CDR3 sequence: CASSYINRATAF. Written as DNA, the CDR3 is TGTGCCAGCAGTTACATAAACCGGGCCACTGCCTTT.

This chain links TRBV6-5 with TRBJ2-7; 10 bases map to TRBD1. Unmatched junction bases numbered 3, after V lost 2 bases and J lost 2 bases. Germline V gene data show CDR1 as MNHEY and CDR2 as SVGAGI. The CDR3 length is 15 residues. CDR3 loop: CASSYIGTGAYEQYF. As DNA, the CDR3 is TGTGCCAGCAGTTACATTGGGACAGGGGCCTACGAGCAGTACTTC.

This clone was detected a few times. V usage is TRBV10-2 and J usage is TRBJ1-6; no definite D call. The V gene lost 2 bases and the J gene lost 9 bases, with 5 bases spanning the gap. This CDR3 contains 12 residues. In germline, CDR1 is WSHSY, CDR2 SAAADI. DNA of the CDR3: TGCGCCAGCAGTGAGCGCCGTTCACCCCTCCACTTT. It is translated as CASSERRSPLHF.

The V call is TRBV19, the J call TRBJ1-1; no clear D gene. V lost 3 bases and J lost 1, with 9 bases in between. The CDR3 extends over 14 amino acids. Germline CDR1 LNHDA, CDR2 SQIVND (reference sequence). The CDR3 nucleotides read TGTGCCAGTAGTATCGGCAAGGGGAACACTGAAGCTTTCTTT. It translates to CASSIGKGNTEAFF.

The chain couples TRBV7-2 to TRBJ1-1; D gene ambiguous. Trimming took off 1 base at V and 3 bases at J, with 12 bases between the two ends. In germline, CDR1 is SGHTA, CDR2 FQGNSA. This CDR3 is 15 amino acids long. The CDR3 nucleotides read TGTGCCAGCAGCTTAGTGTCTCGGGTGGACACTGAAGCTTTCTTT. It is translated as CASSLVSRVDTEAFF.

The chain links TRBV6-1 to TRBJ2-7; D remains ambiguous. Germline V CDR1 and CDR2: MNHNS, SASEGT. This CDR3 comprises 12 residues. V dropped 2 bases and J dropped 4 bases, with 6 bases sitting between them. CDR3 sequence reads: CASSESGYEQYF. DNA of the CDR3: TGTGCCAGCAGTGAATCTGGTTACGAGCAGTACTTC.

This chain connects TRBV6-1 to TRBJ1-1; 9 nucleotides line up with TRBD1. The CDR3 totals 17 residues. The V gene end was trimmed by 2 bases and the J gene end by 0 bases; junction bases not matched to a gene: 7. In germline, CDR1 is MNHNS, CDR2 SASEGT. CDR3 DNA sequence: TGTGCCAGCAGTGAATCACAGGGGGCCTTCATGAACACTGAAGCTTTCTTT. Its translation is CASSESQGAFMNTEAFF.

DNA for the CDR3: TGTGCCAGCAGCTTAGATCCGGGGTCGAACAATGAGCAGTTCTTC. This sequence encodes CASSLDPGSNNEQFF. The chain employs TRBV11-2 and TRBJ2-1; possible D gene TRBD2, 5 bases. The CDR3 sequence is 15 residues long. CDR1 and CDR2 (germline): SGHAT, FQNNGV. V dropped 0 bases and J dropped 5 bases, with 11 bases sitting between them.

V is TRBV7-8 and J is TRBJ1-3; tentatively, D is TRBD1 (5 bases). Germline V gives CDR1 SGHVS, CDR2 FQNEAQ. The CDR3 length is 15 residues. Between the trimmed V and J ends, which lost 2 bases and 0 bases, there was a span of 8 bases. This CDR3 reads CASSLRDRSGNTIYF. The CDR3 region has the DNA TGTGCCAGCAGCTTAAGGGACCGCTCTGGAAACACCATATATTTT.

This chain's CDR3 is CASSYARWNYGYTF. CDR3 nucleotide sequence: TGTGCCAGCAGTTACGCCCGGTGGAACTATGGCTACACCTTC. The chain carries TRBV6-5 and TRBJ1-2, with no clear D. V was trimmed by 2 bases and J by 2 bases, leaving 9 bases between them. The CDR3 length is 14 residues. The germline V gene has CDR1 MNHEY and CDR2 SVGAGI.

This clone was seen just once. The chain recombines TRBV2 with TRBJ2-2, with unresolved D. The germline V gene has CDR1 SNHLY and CDR2 FYNNEI. The CDR3 sequence is 15 residues long. V was shortened by 5 bases and J by 4 bases, with 14 bases between the two germline ends. Written as DNA, the CDR3 is TGTGCCAGCAGTTATGACACCTCGACCACCGGGGAGCTGTTTTTT. This sequence encodes CASSYDTSTTGELFF.

The chain is built from TRBV6-1 and TRBJ1-5, with no clear D. The CDR3 is 14 residues long. The V gene lost 2 bases and the J gene lost 3 bases, with 8 bases spanning the gap. In germline, CDR1 is MNHNS, CDR2 SASEGT. The CDR3 loop reads CASSERAYNQPQHF. CDR3 sequence (DNA): TGTGCCAGCAGTGAAAGGGCCTACAATCAGCCCCAGCATTTT.

The CDR3 reads CASSYVGNSGNTIYF. In DNA form, the CDR3 reads TGTGCCAGCAGTTACGTGGGGAACTCTGGAAACACCATATATTTT. The chain links TRBV6-6 to TRBJ1-3; no clear D gene. Germline V gene lookup returns CDR1 MNHNY and CDR2 SVGAGI (reference sequence). V was clipped by 2 bases and J by 0 bases, with 8 bases between them. This CDR3 has 15 residues.

The V gene is TRBV2, the J gene TRBJ1-1, with D unclear. Germline CDR1 and CDR2: SNHLY and FYNNEI. Trimming cost V 6 bases and J 1 base, with 9 bases left between them. The CDR3 totals 13 residues. CDR3 coding DNA: TGTGCCAGCAGCCGCACTGGGAACACTGAAGCTTTCTTT. Its translation is CASSRTGNTEAFF.

CDR3 in DNA: TGTGCCAGCAGAAGGGGACAGGGGGTCACTGAAGCTTTCTTT. It specifies CASRRGQGVTEAFF. The V gene is TRBV9, the J gene TRBJ1-1; 11 bases fit TRBD1. The ends lost 5 bases at V and 4 bases at J; junction bases unmatched: 4. Germline lookup yields CDR1 SGDLS and CDR2 YYNGEE. The CDR3 length is 14 residues.

This chain joins TRBV5-5 and TRBJ1-2; D is undetermined. The germline CDR1 and CDR2 sequences are SGHKS and YYEKEE (reference sequence). This CDR3 is 16 amino acids long. The V end lost 5 bases, the J end lost 5 bases, and 22 bases lay between the germline ends. The DNA for the CDR3 is TGTGCCAGCAGTCCGGTGAAGTTGGAACCCAGATATGGCTACACCTTC. Amino acids: CASSPVKLEPRYGYTF.

This chain joins TRBV25-1 and TRBJ1-3; D not certain. The CDR3 totals 13 residues. Deletions cut 4 bases from V and 3 bases from J, with 7 bases between. Germline V gene sequence: CDR1 MGHDK, CDR2 SYGVNS. CDR3 in amino acids: CASSASDGNTIYF. CDR3 nucleotide sequence: TGTGCCAGCAGTGCCTCGGATGGAAACACCATATATTTT. Full variable domain (outside the CDR3, taken from reference TRBV25-1 and TRBJ1-3): EADIYQTPRYLVIGTGKKITLECSQTMGHDKMYWYQQDPGMELHLIHYSYGVNSTEKGDLSSESTVSRIRTEHFPLTLESARPSHTSQYLCASSASDGNTIYFGEGSWLTVV.

CDR3: CTSSPDRAKGSPLHF. CDR3 DNA sequence: TGCACCAGCAGCCCGGACAGGGCTAAAGGTTCACCCCTCCACTTT. The chain links TRBV1 to TRBJ1-6; the D call of TRBD1 is as the table states it, not checked on the DNA. TRBV1 is a pseudogene. This CDR3 has 15 amino acids.

The V call is TRBV19, the J call TRBJ1-5; D is perhaps TRBD1 (5 bases). Germline CDR1 reads LNHDA; CDR2 reads SQIVND (reference sequence). The V gene lost 3 bases and the J gene lost 3 bases, with 15 bases spanning the gap. This CDR3 has 16 residues. The CDR3 here is CASSIRWMTVNQPQHF. The CDR3 coding sequence is TGTGCCAGTAGTATTAGGTGGATGACAGTCAATCAGCCCCAGCATTTT.

The chain carries TRBV30 and TRBJ2-7, with a possible D match to TRBD2 (5 bases). The CDR3 consists of 15 residues. Germline CDR1 GTSNPN, CDR2 SVGIG (reference sequence). The V end lost 3 bases, the J end lost 0 bases, and 15 bases lay between the germline ends. The CDR3 spells CAWSPITAVSYEQYF. The CDR3 region has the DNA TGTGCCTGGAGCCCGATAACAGCGGTCTCCTACGAGCAGTACTTC.

The chain uses TRBV24-1 and TRBJ1-5; D remains ambiguous. V was clipped by 2 bases and J by 0 bases, with 4 bases between them. This CDR3 is built from 14 residues. Per the germline V gene, CDR1 is KGHDR and CDR2 is SFDVKD. This chain's CDR3 is CATSDSNSNQPQHF. The CDR3 DNA follows: TGTGCCACCAGTGATTCTAATAGCAATCAGCCCCAGCATTTT.